This paragraph covers one T cell receptor beta chain sequence. Its antigen is still unknown. The input lacks base qualities; no much larger clone sits a single base away. The data were taken from a study of human T cells and chemical hapten exposure (dated by TCRdb to about 2021). Concerning the study at large: For sensitization, 2% DPC in acetone was applied to a 2 cm by 2 cm area of upper inner arm skin. Blood for TCR sequencing was provided by twenty-nine alopecia patients at one to four time points (pre-sensitization, 2, 6 and 24 weeks). The patient cohort, mostly female, included alopecia areata with under or over 50% scalp involvement, alopecia totalis and alopecia universalis. Throughout the roughly 23-week study period, patients were also given weekly therapeutic DPC doses on the scalp. In alopecia patients, the study followed how the peripheral blood TCR repertoire changed in vivo over primary and secondary sensitization to diphenylcyclopropenone (DPC), a hapten. Patch testing was done on the upper back using Finn chambers containing 0.01% DPC, and results were scored after 6 days according to International Contact Dermatitis Research Group standards. Patient blood was sampled pre-sensitization (week 0) and at 2, 6 and about 24 weeks after DPC sensitization. The libraries were sequenced as a pool, and the TCR yield per sample differed mostly because of small variations in library volumes within the pool.

Taken with the paper, the label for time point translates to: pre-sensitization, week 0. Interpreted using the paper, the treatment or condition label stands for: therapeutic diphenylcyclopropenone sensitization with weekly scalp DPC. At every patch-test visit, the blood draw took place before the patch test was put on. To be eligible, patients had to be aged 18 to 70, diagnosed with alopecia and judged suitable for DPC therapy, while pregnant patients were excluded. Total RNA was extracted from unfractionated whole blood collected in Tempus Blood RNA tubes. The protocol used for the library was RACE. The listed sequencing device is NextSeq 500. Library preparation attached unique molecular identifiers to individual cDNA molecules for quantitative, reproducible TCR counting. For every blood RNA sample, sequencing covered both the TCR alpha and TCR beta chains. The paper's data handling went like this. A median of about 100,000 TCRs per sample was observed, with a range of 23,224 to 690,600. The Decombinator software suite was used to annotate the V, J and CDR3 of the TCR reads. For PS versus PT1 abundance plots, all samples were subsampled to the same number of TCRs (28,000). TCRs were defined as expanded if absent before sensitization and observed at least eight times at the 2-week time point. TCRdb redid the processing of the public reads, applying fastp at Q25 and MiXCR, and retained in-frame beta chains. Each record represents a unique CDR3 protein, reported with the most common genes and DNA among its rows. These V and J calls are TCRdb output, not the study's own analysis. The sample profile shows approximately 260,000 distinct CDR3 sequences; approximately 8.6% of them were found once. Together, the top ten hold roughly 2.5% of the sample.

What the study reported, not specific to this receptor: DPC sensitization did not change how many TCRs were above 1 in 1000 frequency, and no evidence was found of alterations in global repertoire structure. After repeated subsampling, the strength of the expansion versus patch-test correlation and the threshold at which it became significant changed. A positive correlation was found between the number of PT1 expanded TCRs and patch test score, with significance reached at thresholds 8, 16 and 32 but not 4. Significantly more large CDR3 similarity clusters were formed by expanded TCRs than by pre-sensitization or healthy control sets, consistent with antigen-driven responses. Because every patient had alopecia, a presumed autoimmune disease, the patients' immune response might differ from that of healthy individuals.

The CDR3 sequence holds 19 residues, the cysteine and phenylalanine included. CDR3 DNA is the only sequence kept; it has 57 bases, read in frame from the first base. The germline V gene provides CDR1 LGHNA and CDR2 YNFKEQ. The V end loses 1 base and the J end loses 0 bases, and a stretch of 21 bases separates them. The sequences come from whole blood, collected in connection with sensitization to the hapten diphenylcyclopropenone (DPC). The source is a woman aged 40 to 55 with alopecia areata. Some clones in this sample may be carry-over from other donors' samples. This chain joins TRBV4-2 to TRBJ1-2; a tentative D match to TRBD1 spans 6 bases. The nucleotide sequence reads TGTGCCAGCAGCCAAGCGGTCGGGGGCATCTACTTAGCTAACTATGGCTACACCTTC. This yields the protein CASSQAVGGIYLANYGYTF.